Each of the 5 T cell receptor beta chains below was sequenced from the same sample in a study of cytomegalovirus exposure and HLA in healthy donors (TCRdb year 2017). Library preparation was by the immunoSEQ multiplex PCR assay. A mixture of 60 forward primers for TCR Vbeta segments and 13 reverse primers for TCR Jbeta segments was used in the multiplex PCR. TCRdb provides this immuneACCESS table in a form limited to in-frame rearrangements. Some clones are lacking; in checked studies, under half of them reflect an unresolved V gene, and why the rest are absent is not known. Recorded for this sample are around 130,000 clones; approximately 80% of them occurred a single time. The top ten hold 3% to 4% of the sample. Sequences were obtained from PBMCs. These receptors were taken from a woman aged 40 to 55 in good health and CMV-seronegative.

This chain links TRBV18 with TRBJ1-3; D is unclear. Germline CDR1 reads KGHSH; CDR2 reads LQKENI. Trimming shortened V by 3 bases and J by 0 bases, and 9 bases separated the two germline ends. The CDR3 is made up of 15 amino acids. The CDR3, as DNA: TGTGCCAGCTCACCTAACATCCACTCTGGAAACACCATATATTTT. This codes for CASSPNIHSGNTIYF. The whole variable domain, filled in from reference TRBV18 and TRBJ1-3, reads NAGVMQNPRHLVRRRGQEARLRCSPMKGHSHVYWYRQLPEEGLKFMVYLQKENIIDESGMPKERFSAEFPKEGPSILRIQQVVRGDSAAYFCASSPNIHSGNTIYFGEGSWLTVV.

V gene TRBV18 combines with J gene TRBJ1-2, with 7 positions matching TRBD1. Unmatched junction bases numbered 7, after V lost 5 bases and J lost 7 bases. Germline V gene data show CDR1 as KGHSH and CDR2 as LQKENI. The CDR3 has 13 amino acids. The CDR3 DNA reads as TGTGCCAGCTCAAACGACAGGGAAGTTGGCTACACCTTC. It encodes CASSNDREVGYTF.

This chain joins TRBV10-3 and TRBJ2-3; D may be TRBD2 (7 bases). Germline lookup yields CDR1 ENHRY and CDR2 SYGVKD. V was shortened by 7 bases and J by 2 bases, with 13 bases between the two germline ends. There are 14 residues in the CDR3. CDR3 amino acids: CAITVGGPTDTQYF. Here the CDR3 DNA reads TGTGCCATCACGGTGGGGGGGCCCACAGATACGCAGTATTTT.

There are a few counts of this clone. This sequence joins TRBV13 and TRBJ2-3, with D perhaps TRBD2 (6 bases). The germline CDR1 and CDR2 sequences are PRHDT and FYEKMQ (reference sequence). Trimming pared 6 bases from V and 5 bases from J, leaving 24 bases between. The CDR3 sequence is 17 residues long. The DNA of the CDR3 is TGTGCCAGCAGTCCGGTCGGGTTTTCTAGCGCCGGAGATACGCAGTATTTT. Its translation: CASSPVGFSSAGDTQYF.

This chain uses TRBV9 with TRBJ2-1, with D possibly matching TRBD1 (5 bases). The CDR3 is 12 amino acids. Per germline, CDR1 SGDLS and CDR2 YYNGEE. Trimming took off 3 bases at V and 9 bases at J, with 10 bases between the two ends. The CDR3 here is CASSEGLGEQFF. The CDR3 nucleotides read TGTGCCAGCAGCGAGGGGTTAGGTGAGCAGTTCTTC.